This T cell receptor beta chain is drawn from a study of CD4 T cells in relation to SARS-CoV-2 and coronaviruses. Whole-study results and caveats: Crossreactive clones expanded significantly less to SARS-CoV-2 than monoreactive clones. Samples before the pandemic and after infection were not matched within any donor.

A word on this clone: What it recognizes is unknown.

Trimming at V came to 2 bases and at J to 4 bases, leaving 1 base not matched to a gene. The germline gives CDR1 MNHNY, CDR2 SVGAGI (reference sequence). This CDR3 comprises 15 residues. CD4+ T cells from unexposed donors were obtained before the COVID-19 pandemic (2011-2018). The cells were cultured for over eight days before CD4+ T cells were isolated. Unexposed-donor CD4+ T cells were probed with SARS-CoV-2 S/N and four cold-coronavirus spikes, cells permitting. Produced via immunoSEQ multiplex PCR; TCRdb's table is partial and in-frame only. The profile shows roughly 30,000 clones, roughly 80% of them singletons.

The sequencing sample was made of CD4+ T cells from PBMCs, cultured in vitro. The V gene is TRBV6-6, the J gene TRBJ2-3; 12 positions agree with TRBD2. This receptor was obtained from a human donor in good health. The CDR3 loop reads CASSYTSGGPDTQYF. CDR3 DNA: TGTGCCAGCAGTTACACTAGCGGGGGGCCAGATACGCAGTATTTT.